This record concerns one T cell receptor (beta chain) sequence. Antigen: not known. CDR1 and CDR2 from the germline V gene are MGHRA and YSYEKL. There are 15 residues in the CDR3. V dropped 4 bases and J dropped 1 base, with 13 bases sitting between them. This entry comes from a study of CD8 T cells in ankylosing spondylitis. TCRdb used MiXCR to reprocess the 5' RACE reads, holding one entry per CDR3 protein. The sample yields 200,000 to 250,000 distinct CDR3 sequences, about a sixth seen once. Study-wide findings and caveats: Roughly 8 highly homologous variants formed a TCR beta motif that appeared characteristic of ankylosing spondylitis blood.

The rearrangement links TRBV4-1 to TRBJ2-5; D perhaps matches TRBD2 (6 bases). The origin of this receptor is a male donor with ankylosing spondylitis. Sample: blood, either unsorted or a sorted T cell fraction (not recorded which). As DNA, the CDR3 is TGCGCCAGCAGCCGGGGGGTTGGTGGCCAAGAGACCCAGTACTTC. Protein sequence: CASSRGVGGQETQYF.